This entry lists 16 T cell receptor beta chains sequenced from one sample in a study of Tregs in tolerant kidney transplant recipients. Produced via immunoSEQ multiplex PCR; TCRdb's table is partial and in-frame only. The data show approximately 45,000 clones, with about 95% seen just once and 0.37% held by the top ten. No cognate antigen is known for these TCRs. Input material: Tregs from blood cultured with allogeneic cells. Receptors were obtained from a human donor in good health.

This chain joins TRBV6-5 and TRBJ2-3; 7 bases align to TRBD2. Germline V gene sequence: CDR1 MNHEY, CDR2 SVGAGI. This CDR3 is built from 15 residues. V dropped 0 bases and J dropped 7; count of bases not matched to a gene: 7. In DNA, the CDR3 is TGTGCCAGCAGTTACTCGGGTCTAGCGGCCTATACGCAGTATTTT. Its protein is CASSYSGLAAYTQYF.

J is TRBJ1-6 and V is TRBV5-1; 8 bases are shared with TRBD1. Germline CDR1 SGHRS, CDR2 YFSETQ. V gave up 1 base and J gave up 7 bases; unmatched junction bases: 7. CDR3 length: 16 amino acids. CDR3 in DNA: TGCGCCAGCAGCTTGTGGTGGGACAGGTCCAATTCACCCCTCCACTTT. Encoded protein: CASSLWWDRSNSPLHF.

V usage is TRBV12-5 and J usage is TRBJ2-2; D gene unclear. CDR1 and CDR2 (germline): LGHNT, FRNRAP. Trimming removed 4 bases from V and 5 bases from J, with 14 bases in between. The CDR3 consists of 15 residues. The CDR3 here is CASGSDGFPTGELFF. CDR3 in DNA: TGTGCTAGTGGTTCGGATGGATTCCCGACCGGGGAGCTGTTTTTT. The full variable domain, rest sourced from reference TRBV12-5 and TRBJ2-2, is DARVTQTPRHKVTEMGQEVTMRCQPILGHNTVFWYRQTMMQGLELLAYFRNRAPLDDSGMPKDRFSAEMPDATLATLKIQPSEPRDSAVYFCASGSDGFPTGELFFGEGSRLTVL.

In this sample, this clone turned up once. The gene calls are TRBV30 and TRBJ1-5; D gene ambiguous. The germline V gene encodes CDR1 GTSNPN and CDR2 SVGIG (reference sequence). The V end was cut by 4 bases, the J end by 0 bases, with 7 bases between. CDR3 length: 13 residues. The CDR3 loop reads CAWKQYSNQPQHF. In DNA, the CDR3 is TGTGCCTGGAAGCAGTATAGCAATCAGCCCCAGCATTTT.

The V and J genes are TRBV7-9 and TRBJ1-1; a weak D match, TRBD1 (6 bases). This CDR3 spans 14 amino acids. The V gene's germline CDR1 is SEHNR and CDR2 FQNEAQ (reference sequence). The germline V and J ends were trimmed by 5 bases and 4 bases, with 14 bases remaining between them. The CDR3 here is CASSPGRGGTEAFF. DNA for the CDR3: TGTGCCAGCAGCCCAGGGAGGGGGGGCACTGAAGCTTTCTTT.

The chain has TRBV10-3 and TRBJ2-7; weak D call: TRBD1 (6 bases). Germline CDR1 ENHRY, CDR2 SYGVKD. The ends were cut back, 2 bases at V and 0 bases at J, with 14 bases in the middle. The CDR3 consists of 16 residues. CDR3 amino acids: CAISEGGGTSSYEQYF. The CDR3 nucleotides read TGTGCCATCAGTGAGGGTGGGGGCACGAGCTCCTACGAGCAGTACTTC.

The table lists this clone with a count of one. The junction and the germline gene differ at one end; a read error may be behind it. V and J are TRBV6-1 and TRBJ2-1, with D hard to call. This CDR3 region has 16 residues. Germline CDR1 reads MNHNS; CDR2 reads SASEGT. Here the CDR3 DNA reads TGTGCCAGCAGTGAACGAGAGGCAGGCTACTACAATAAGCAGTTCTTC. It yields the protein CASSEREAGYYNKQFF.

This clone was found once. The gene calls are TRBV19 and TRBJ1-2; D is unresolved. The V gene lost 6 bases and the J gene lost 0 bases, with 17 bases spanning the gap. The CDR3 spans 16 residues. Per the germline V gene, CDR1 is LNHDA and CDR2 is SQIVND (reference sequence). This chain's CDR3 is CASRRGISGANYGYTF. The CDR3 nucleotides read TGTGCCAGTAGGAGAGGAATCTCAGGAGCTAACTATGGCTACACCTTC.

The chain combines TRBV4-2 with TRBJ1-2; no reliable D call. V lost 0 bases and J lost 5, with 16 bases in between. This CDR3 is 16 amino acids long. The germline CDR1 and CDR2 sequences are LGHNA and YNFKEQ. CDR3 coding DNA: TGTGCCAGCAGCCAAGAGAGGATGGGTGAGCCTTATGGCTACACCTTC. Its translation is CASSQERMGEPYGYTF.

The rearrangement joins TRBV7-2 to TRBJ2-5; D unresolved. The CDR3 has 13 amino acids. The V and J ends lost 5 bases and 3 bases respectively, with 10 bases between them. Germline V lookup: CDR1 SGHTA, CDR2 FQGNSA. The CDR3 region has the DNA TGTGCCAGCAGCGCCTGGTTCAAAGAGACCCAGTACTTC. Residues: CASSAWFKETQYF.

The J gene is TRBJ1-1, the V gene TRBV10-3; D not resolved. This CDR3 has 14 residues. Germline CDR1 is ENHRY and CDR2 is SYGVKD. Trimming pared 7 bases from V and 9 bases from J, leaving 21 bases between. In DNA, the CDR3 is TGTGCCATCACACCCACCGGGAACTTGAGGAAAGCTTTCTTT. Its protein product is CAITPTGNLRKAFF.

The chain is built from TRBV6-1 and TRBJ2-5, with TRBD1 as a possible D gene (5 bases). This CDR3 has 13 amino acids. In germline, CDR1 is MNHNS, CDR2 SASEGT. V was cut by 7 bases and J by 3 bases, with 12 bases left in between. CDR3 protein: CASTARVEETQYF. CDR3 bases: TGTGCCAGCACGGCCAGGGTCGAAGAGACCCAGTACTTC.

This clone was seen just once. The gene calls are TRBV14 and TRBJ1-6; a possible D gene is TRBD1 (6 bases). The ends were cut back, 5 bases at V and 5 bases at J, with 10 bases in the middle. Germline V gene sequence: CDR1 SGHDN, CDR2 FVKESK. The CDR3 runs to 14 residues. The CDR3 reads CASSWTANNSPLHF. The DNA for the CDR3 is TGTGCCAGCAGCTGGACAGCCAATAATTCACCCCTCCACTTT.

The V call is TRBV30, the J call TRBJ2-1, with D possibly being TRBD2 (5 bases). This CDR3 is 14 amino acids long. The V end lost 8 bases, the J end lost 1 base, and 15 bases lay between the germline ends. Germline V gene lookup returns CDR1 GTSNPN and CDR2 SVGIG (reference sequence). CDR3 residues: CAGLGALSYNEQFF. The CDR3, as DNA: TGTGCCGGACTCGGAGCGTTATCCTACAATGAGCAGTTCTTC. The complete variable domain, with remaining parts taken from reference TRBV30 and TRBJ2-1, reads SQTIHQWPATLVQPVGSPLSLECTVEGTSNPNLYWYRQAAGRGLQLLFYSVGIGQISSEVPQNLSASRPQDRQFILSSKKLLLSDSGFYLCAGLGALSYNEQFFGPGTRLTVL.

The V and J genes are TRBV30 and TRBJ1-5; D is unresolved. Per the germline V gene, CDR1 is GTSNPN and CDR2 is SVGIG (reference sequence). The CDR3 is made up of 16 amino acids. V shed 0 bases and J shed 6 bases, with 18 bases lying between them. CDR3 DNA sequence: TGTGCCTGGAGTGTAGAGCAGGAGGCCGTGGGTCAGCCCCAGCATTTT. The encoded protein is CAWSVEQEAVGQPQHF.

The V gene is TRBV30, the J gene TRBJ2-3; D might be TRBD2 (7 bases). The ends were cut back, 7 bases at V and 2 bases at J, with 16 bases in the middle. Germline V gene data show CDR1 as GTSNPN and CDR2 as SVGIG (reference sequence). The CDR3 covers 14 residues. The DNA of the CDR3 is TGTGCCTCCAGTAGGGGGGGGATCACAGATACGCAGTATTTT. Protein: CASSRGGITDTQYF.